The 11 T cell receptor beta chains below were found in one sample sequenced in a study of blood T cell repertoires in COVID-19. TCRdb keeps only in-frame clones here, not all; method: immunoSEQ multiplex PCR. The sample gives almost 70,000 clones, 85% to 90% of which show up once; 4.9% is in the top ten. The specimen sequenced was peripheral blood. These receptor sequences come from a woman aged 45-65 years with active COVID-19.

This sequence joins TRBV5-6 and TRBJ1-2, with D possibly TRBD1 on 6 matching bases. This CDR3 comprises 14 residues. Germline-derived CDR1 and CDR2 are SGHDT and YYEEEE. V shed 4 bases and J shed 2 bases, with 12 bases lying between them. Here the CDR3 reads CASSRDQGNYGYTF. The CDR3 DNA is TGTGCCAGCAGCAGGGATCAGGGGAACTATGGCTACACCTTC. The complete variable domain, with remaining parts taken from reference TRBV5-6 and TRBJ1-2, reads DAGVTQSPTHLIKTRGQQVTLRCSPKSGHDTVSWYQQALGQGPQFIFQYYEEEERQRGNFPDRFSGHQFPNYSSELNVNALLLGDSALYLCASSRDQGNYGYTFGSGTRLTVV.

The V call is TRBV11-2, the J call TRBJ2-3, with D unclear. V was pared by 5 bases and J by 0 bases, with 6 bases between. CDR1 and CDR2 from the germline V gene are SGHAT and FQNNGV. The CDR3 has 13 residues. CDR3 sequence (DNA): TGTGCCAGCAGCCCCCCAAGCACAGATACGCAGTATTTT. Its protein product is CASSPPSTDTQYF.

This sequence joins TRBV5-1 and TRBJ2-3; D is possibly TRBD2 (5 bases). Germline-derived CDR1 and CDR2 are SGHRS and YFSETQ. Deletions cut 4 bases from V and 2 bases from J, with 11 bases between. The CDR3 covers 14 residues. The CDR3 bases are TGCGCCAGCAGCCATGGACTCGCCACAGATACGCAGTATTTT. Amino acids: CASSHGLATDTQYF.

The CDR3 coding sequence is TGTGCCAGCAGTTTATCGTTTAGCGGGTTGGGGTACAATGAGCAGTTCTTC. It specifies CASSLSFSGLGYNEQFF. The chain recombines TRBV27 with TRBJ2-1, with TRBD2 matching 7 bases. The CDR3 contains 17 residues. V lost 0 bases to trimming and J lost 4 bases; unmatched junction nucleotides: 9. Germline CDR1 and CDR2: MNHEY and SMNVEV (reference sequence).

The chain has TRBV19 and TRBJ2-7; 10 bases match TRBD2. In germline, CDR1 is LNHDA, CDR2 SQIVND (reference sequence). With V trimmed by 3 bases and J by 1 base, 6 bases remained unmatched. The CDR3 totals 16 residues. The CDR3 spells CASSIGLAVASYEQYF. The CDR3 bases are TGTGCCAGTAGTATTGGACTAGCGGTGGCGTCCTACGAGCAGTACTTC.

The V gene is TRBV3-1 (or the pseudogene TRBV3-2), the J gene TRBJ2-6; D ambiguous. CDR3 length: 17 residues. From germline, CDR1 is LGHDT and CDR2 YNNKEL (reference sequence). The ends were cut back, 1 base at V and 1 base at J, with 11 bases in the middle. The CDR3 spells CASSQGDSQSGANVLTF. The CDR3 nucleotides are TGTGCCAGCAGCCAAGGCGACTCCCAGTCTGGGGCCAACGTCCTGACTTTC.

The gene calls are TRBV7-9 and TRBJ2-4, with TRBD2 matching over 7 bases. J was trimmed by 3 bases and V by 6 bases; bases with no gene match: 5. The length of the CDR3 is 14 residues. Germline V gives CDR1 SEHNR, CDR2 FQNEAQ (reference sequence). The CDR3 DNA sequence: TGTGCCAGCAGGCGAGCGGGAAACAAAAACATTCAGTACTTC. As protein: CASRRAGNKNIQYF.

The V call is TRBV19, the J call TRBJ2-3; 7 bases line up with TRBD1. The germline V gene has CDR1 LNHDA and CDR2 SQIVND (reference sequence). V lost 7 bases and J lost 0; bases outside the gene matches: 10. The CDR3 totals 16 residues. CDR3 DNA sequence: TGTGCCAGTACCCCAGGGGGACAAATAAGCACAGATACGCAGTATTTT. As protein: CASTPGGQISTDTQYF. Supplemented by reference TRBV19 and TRBJ2-3, the full variable domain reads DGGITQSPKYLFRKEGQNVTLSCEQNLNHDAMYWYRQDPGQGLRLIYYSQIVNDFQKGDIAEGYSVSREKKESFPLTVTSAQKNPTAFYLCASTPGGQISTDTQYFGPGTRLTVL.

This rearrangement joins TRBV6-5 to TRBJ2-7; D ambiguous. CDR1 MNHEY and CDR2 SVGAGI come from the germline V gene. Trimming cost V 6 bases and J 4 bases, with 7 bases left between them. CDR3 length equals 11 residues. This CDR3 reads CASSQTYEQYF. CDR3 in DNA: TGTGCCAGCAGCCAGACTTACGAGCAGTACTTC.

The chain combines TRBV20-1 with TRBJ1-1, with D unresolved. This CDR3 spans 14 amino acids. CDR1 is DFQATT, CDR2 SNEGSKA, per germline (reference sequence). V shed 3 bases and J shed 0 bases, with 11 bases lying between them. Written as DNA, the CDR3 is TGCAGTGCTAGTGACGTCCACATGAACACTGAAGCTTTCTTT. Translating it yields CSASDVHMNTEAFF.

The CDR3 is CASSPSGTTNQPQHF. DNA of the CDR3: TGTGCCAGCAGCCCGTCCGGGACAACAAATCAGCCCCAGCATTTT. This chain connects TRBV9 to TRBJ1-5; a weak D match, TRBD1 (6 bases). This CDR3 is built from 15 residues. The germline gives CDR1 SGDLS, CDR2 YYNGEE. V shed 4 bases and J shed 4 bases, with 15 bases lying between them.